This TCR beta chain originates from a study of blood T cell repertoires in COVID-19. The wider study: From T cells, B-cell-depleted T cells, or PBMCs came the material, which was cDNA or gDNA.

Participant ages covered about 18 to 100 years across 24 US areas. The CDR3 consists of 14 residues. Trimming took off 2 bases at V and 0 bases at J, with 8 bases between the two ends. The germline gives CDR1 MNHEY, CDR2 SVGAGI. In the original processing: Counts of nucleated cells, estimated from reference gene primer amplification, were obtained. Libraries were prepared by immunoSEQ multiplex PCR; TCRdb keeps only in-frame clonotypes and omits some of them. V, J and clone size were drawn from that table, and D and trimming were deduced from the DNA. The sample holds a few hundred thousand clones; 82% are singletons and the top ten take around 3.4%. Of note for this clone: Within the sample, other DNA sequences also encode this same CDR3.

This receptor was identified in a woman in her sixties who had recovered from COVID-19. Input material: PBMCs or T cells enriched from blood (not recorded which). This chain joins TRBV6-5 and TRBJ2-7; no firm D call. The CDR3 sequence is CASSYGTSSYEQYF. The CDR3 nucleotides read TGTGCCAGCAGTTACGGCACCAGCTCCTACGAGCAGTACTTC.